What follows are 32 T cell receptor beta chains derived from one specimen sequenced in a study of Graves' ophthalmopathy and Graves' hyperthyroidism. Scientists amplified the TCR beta CDR3 regions from RNA transcripts. First-round RT-PCR with HTBI primers preceded a second-round multiplex PCR. One entry per CDR3 protein results from TCRdb running MiXCR on the multiplex PCR reads. The sample contains 200,000 to 300,000 distinct CDR3 sequences, around 42% of which appear only once. The sample was peripheral blood. These receptors were taken from an adult man with Graves' ophthalmopathy.

V usage is TRBV24-1 and J usage is TRBJ2-5; perhaps D is TRBD1 or TRBD2 (5 bases each). Germline V gives CDR1 KGHDR, CDR2 SFDVKD. V was pared by 1 base and J by 2 bases, with 13 bases between. CDR3 length: 16 amino acids. CDR3 sequence (DNA): TGTGCCACCAGTGATTTACGGGACGGACAACAAGAGACCCAGTACTTC. As protein: CATSDLRDGQQETQYF.

The DNA of the CDR3 is TGTGCCAGCAGTGGATGGACAGGCGGGCAGTACTTC. Translated: CASSGWTGGQYF. This chain connects TRBV2 to TRBJ2-7; 7 bases are shared with TRBD1. The CDR3 sequence is 12 residues long. CDR1 SNHLY and CDR2 FYNNEI come from the germline V gene. With 4 bases clipped from V and 9 bases from J, the junction kept 6 bases outside the gene matches.

The rearrangement uses TRBV29-1 and TRBJ2-7; D may be TRBD1 (5 bases). Germline V gene lookup returns CDR1 SQVTM and CDR2 ANQGSEA. The V end lost 2 bases, the J end lost 1 base, and 12 bases lay between the germline ends. There are 14 residues in the CDR3. In DNA, the CDR3 is TGCAGCGTTGAAACCTTCGACAGTTCCTACGAGCAGTACTTC. Its translation is CSVETFDSSYEQYF.

The sample holds a few counts of this clonotype. The chain links TRBV7-9 to TRBJ1-4; D may be TRBD1 (5 bases). Per the germline V gene, CDR1 is SEHNR and CDR2 is FQNEAQ (reference sequence). V lost 5 bases and J lost 8, with 18 bases in between. This CDR3 has 15 amino acids. The CDR3 bases are TGTGCCAGCAGCCCAGTATCGGGGCTGATCGAAAAACTGTTTTTT. Its protein is CASSPVSGLIEKLFF.

V is TRBV7-9 and J is TRBJ1-6; 10 bases match TRBD1. CDR1 and CDR2 from the germline V gene are SEHNR and FQNEAQ (reference sequence). The CDR3 totals 14 residues. J gave up 11 bases and V 3 bases, and 4 bases lay outside the gene matches. CDR3 amino acids: CASSFPGQGTPLHF. DNA for the CDR3: TGTGCCAGCAGCTTTCCGGGACAGGGGACACCCCTCCACTTT.

This clonotype turned up a few times. The chain joins TRBV20-1 to TRBJ2-7; 11 positions agree with TRBD2. CDR1 is DFQATT, CDR2 SNEGSKA, per germline (reference sequence). J was trimmed by 2 bases and V by 5 bases; bases with no gene match: 20. The CDR3 consists of 19 residues. CDR3 residues: CSAYHRNTLAGGATYEQYF. The CDR3 DNA sequence: TGCAGTGCTTATCACAGAAATACTCTAGCGGGAGGCGCTACCTACGAGCAGTACTTC.

This clonotype was detected once. The germline gene is not matched at one end of the junction; a read error may be the cause. J is TRBJ1-1 and V is TRBV7-8, with 7 positions matching TRBD1. Germline loops: CDR1 SGHVS, CDR2 FQNEAQ. This CDR3 has 15 amino acids. The CDR3 loop is CASSLGDSVNTEAFF. For the CDR3, the DNA is TGCGCCAGCAGCTTGGGGGACAGCGTGAACACTGAAGCTTTCTTT.

This clonotype was seen more than once but under ten times. This sequence joins TRBV9 and TRBJ2-2, with a possible D match to TRBD2 (6 bases). This CDR3 is 13 amino acids long. Germline-derived CDR1 and CDR2 are SGDLS and YYNGEE. Trimming pared 2 bases from V and 7 bases from J, leaving 9 bases between. This CDR3 reads CASSVGTHGELFF. The CDR3, as DNA: TGTGCCAGCAGCGTCGGGACTCACGGGGAGCTGTTTTTT.

The chain combines TRBV7-3 with TRBJ2-7; no definite D call. The CDR3 runs 15 residues. Germline values: CDR1 SGHTA, CDR2 FQGTGA. V was pared by 2 bases and J by 4 bases, with 15 bases between. DNA of the CDR3: TGTGCCAGCAGCTTATACGGCTCTCCTAATTACGAGCAGTACTTC. As protein: CASSLYGSPNYEQYF.

This clonotype was observed a few times. This sequence joins TRBV12-3 or TRBV12-4 and TRBJ2-7, with 9 bases matching TRBD2. The CDR3 runs to 16 residues. The V gene end was trimmed by 4 bases and the J gene end by 0 bases; junction bases not matched to a gene: 7. The CDR3 loop is CASSYSLAGPSYEQYF. DNA of the CDR3: TGTGCCAGCAGTTACTCCCTAGCGGGGCCCTCCTACGAGCAGTACTTC.

Worth noting for this clonotype: One junction end does not reproduce the germline sequence, and a read error may be involved. The rearrangement joins TRBV15 to TRBJ1-1; D call uncertain. Looked up from germline, CDR1 is LNHNV and CDR2 is YYDKDF (reference sequence). This CDR3 is 14 amino acids long. The CDR3 here is CATSRQDMNTGAFF. CDR3 nucleotide sequence: TGTGCCACCAGCAGGCAAGACATGAACACTGGAGCTTTCTTT.

This chain links TRBV20-1 with TRBJ1-1; D might be TRBD1 (5 bases). Trimming cost V 0 bases and J 2 bases, with 7 bases left between them. The CDR3 is 13 residues long. CDR1 DFQATT and CDR2 SNEGSKA come from the germline V gene (reference sequence). The CDR3 loop is CSAREGPNTEAFF. In nucleotides, the CDR3 is TGCAGTGCTAGAGAGGGGCCAAACACTGAAGCTTTCTTT.

The V and J genes are TRBV5-1 and TRBJ2-2; D might be TRBD2 (6 bases). V dropped 1 base and J dropped 1 base, with 8 bases sitting between them. The germline CDR1 and CDR2 sequences are SGHRS and YFSETQ. The CDR3 length is 15 residues. CDR3 sequence reads: CASSLWGENTGELFF. The CDR3 DNA reads TGCGCCAGCAGCTTGTGGGGGGAGAACACCGGGGAGCTGTTTTTT. The full variable domain, in which reference TRBV5-1 and TRBJ2-2 provide the parts outside the CDR3, is KAGVTQTPRYLIKTRGQQVTLSCSPISGHRSVSWYQQTPGQGLQFLFEYFSETQRNKGNFPGRFSGRQFSNSRSEMNVSTLELGDSALYLCASSLWGENTGELFFGEGSRLTVL.

This clonotype was recorded a few times. The chain is built from TRBV15 and TRBJ2-7; 7 bases are a match to TRBD2. CDR1 LNHNV and CDR2 YYDKDF come from the germline V gene (reference sequence). J was trimmed by 5 bases and V by 5 bases; bases with no gene match: 3. CDR3 size: 12 residues. In nucleotides, the CDR3 is TGTGCCACCAGCGAACGGGGGGACGAGCAGTACTTC. Residues: CATSERGDEQYF. Full variable domain (missing parts from reference TRBV15 and TRBJ2-7): DAMVIQNPRYQVTQFGKPVTLSCSQTLNHNVMYWYQQKSSQAPKLLFHYYDKDFNNEADTPDNFQSRRPNTSFCFLDIRSPGLGDTAMYLCATSERGDEQYFGPGTRLTVT.

The V gene is TRBV9, the J gene TRBJ1-6, with D perhaps matching TRBD1 (6 bases). The CDR3 loop spans 13 amino acids. V dropped 5 bases and J dropped 7 bases, with 10 bases sitting between them. Germline-derived CDR1 and CDR2 are SGDLS and YYNGEE. CDR3: CASSGDTNSPLHF. CDR3 DNA sequence: TGTGCCAGCAGTGGGGACACGAATTCACCCCTCCACTTT.

The gene calls are TRBV4-2 and TRBJ1-3; no firm D call. The germline V gene encodes CDR1 LGHNA and CDR2 YNFKEQ. V dropped 4 bases and J dropped 0 bases, with 10 bases sitting between them. This CDR3 has 15 residues. In DNA, the CDR3 is TGTGCCAGCAGCCGCTGGGCCAGCTCTGGAAACACCATATATTTT. Translation gives CASSRWASSGNTIYF.

This chain connects TRBV6-5 to TRBJ1-1; no clear D. Between the trimmed V and J ends, which lost 5 bases and 1 base, there was a span of 8 bases. CDR1 is MNHEY, CDR2 SVGAGI, per germline. The CDR3 has 13 residues. The CDR3 sequence is CASSDQRNTEAFF. The CDR3 DNA follows: TGTGCCAGCAGTGATCAGCGGAACACTGAAGCTTTCTTT.

The chain combines TRBV11-2 with TRBJ2-7, with D possibly matching TRBD2 (7 bases). Trimming cost V 6 bases and J 0 bases, with 12 bases left between them. From germline, CDR1 is SGHAT and CDR2 FQNNGV. The CDR3 is 14 amino acids. The CDR3 sequence is CASSGGDNSYEQYF. CDR3 in DNA: TGTGCCAGCAGTGGGGGGGACAACTCCTACGAGCAGTACTTC.

The V gene is TRBV29-1, the J gene TRBJ2-2; TRBD1 is a possible D gene (6 bases). Trimming shortened V by 6 bases and J by 3 bases, and 14 bases separated the two germline ends. This CDR3 spans 14 amino acids. Germline V gene lookup returns CDR1 SQVTM and CDR2 ANQGSEA. The DNA of the CDR3 is TGCAGCGTCAGACCAGGGGTTGACACCGGGGAGCTGTTTTTT. Translated, it gives CSVRPGVDTGELFF.

The chain recombines TRBV3-1 with TRBJ2-7, with D possibly TRBD1 on 6 matching bases. V gave up 1 base and J gave up 7 bases, with 11 bases separating them. The CDR3 sequence is 13 residues long. Looked up from germline, CDR1 is LGHDT and CDR2 is YNNKEL (reference sequence). CDR3 amino acids: CASSQGMRGEQYF. The CDR3 region has the DNA TGTGCCAGCAGCCAAGGGATGAGGGGGGAGCAGTACTTC.

This clonotype appeared many times. The V gene is TRBV15, the J gene TRBJ1-2; no clear D gene. Germline assignment: CDR1 LNHNV and CDR2 YYDKDF (reference sequence). CDR3 size: 14 residues. V dropped 0 bases and J dropped 8 bases, with 13 bases sitting between them. CDR3 DNA: TGTGCCACCAGCAGAGAACCGGAGGCATCGGGCTACACCTTC. Protein sequence: CATSREPEASGYTF.

This clonotype was seen a few times. The V and J genes are TRBV14 and TRBJ1-1; the D is unclear. V was trimmed by 2 bases and J by 2 bases, leaving 9 bases between them. Germline CDR1 is SGHDN and CDR2 is FVKESK. There are 14 residues in the CDR3. Here the CDR3 DNA reads TGTGCCAGCAGCCAACAGCTACTAAACACTGAAGCTTTCTTT. It translates to CASSQQLLNTEAFF. Looking up the rest from reference TRBV14 and TRBJ1-1 gives the full variable domain: EAGVTQFPSHSVIEKGQTVTLRCDPISGHDNLYWYRRVMGKEIKFLLHFVKESKQDESGMPNNRFLAERTGGTYSTLKVQPAELEDSGVYFCASSQQLLNTEAFFGQGTRLTVV.

This rearrangement joins TRBV7-8 to TRBJ1-4; the D gene is possibly TRBD1 (6 bases). CDR3 size: 17 residues. CDR1 is SGHVS, CDR2 FQNEAQ, per germline. The V end lost 5 bases, the J end lost 8 bases, and 24 bases lay between the germline ends. CDR3 sequence: CASSQEVTQGRGEKLFF. The DNA of the CDR3 is TGTGCCAGCAGCCAAGAGGTGACACAGGGAAGAGGCGAAAAACTGTTTTTT.

This clonotype was found a few times. V usage is TRBV12-3 or TRBV12-4 and J usage is TRBJ1-3, with 7 bases that match TRBD1. There are 13 residues in the CDR3. With V trimmed by 4 bases and J by 4 bases, 1 base remained unmatched. CDR3 region: CASSSGGGNTIYF. CDR3 bases: TGTGCCAGCAGTTCAGGGGGGGGAAACACCATATATTTT.

This clonotype was counted at least ten times. The V gene is TRBV2, the J gene TRBJ2-2; a weak D match, TRBD2 (6 bases). CDR1 and CDR2 (germline): SNHLY, FYNNEI. The length of the CDR3 is 14 residues. V gave up 9 bases and J gave up 2 bases, with 13 bases separating them. The CDR3 protein is CASHGTANTGELFF. The CDR3 bases are TGTGCCAGTCATGGGACTGCTAACACCGGGGAGCTGTTTTTT.

The chain has TRBV29-1 and TRBJ2-7; 8 positions agree with TRBD2. Germline V gives CDR1 SQVTM, CDR2 ANQGSEA. The junction had 2 bases not matched to a gene; V was cut back by 3 bases and J by 4 bases. The length of the CDR3 is 12 residues. The CDR3 nucleotides are TGCAGCGTTGACGGGGGGGAGTACGAGCAGTACTTC. Protein product: CSVDGGEYEQYF.

The chain carries TRBV5-1 and TRBJ1-2; D is ambiguous. Trimming removed 4 bases from V and 4 bases from J, with 14 bases in between. The CDR3 is made up of 14 amino acids. Per the germline V gene, CDR1 is SGHRS and CDR2 is YFSETQ. The CDR3 reads CASSPRESTYGYTF. The CDR3 DNA reads as TGCGCCAGCAGCCCCCGGGAGTCTACCTATGGCTACACCTTC.

The chain has TRBV12-3 or TRBV12-4 and TRBJ2-5, with TRBD1 identical over 7 bases. Germline trimming cut 5 bases from V and 3 bases from J; bases unmatched to any gene: 3. The CDR3 is 13 amino acids. CDR3: CASSGTVKETQYF. In DNA, the CDR3 is TGTGCCAGCAGTGGGACAGTAAAAGAGACCCAGTACTTC.

The J gene is TRBJ2-3, the V gene TRBV29-1; D remains ambiguous. V was shortened by 3 bases and J by 4 bases, with 11 bases between the two germline ends. Germline loops: CDR1 SQVTM, CDR2 ANQGSEA. The CDR3 is 13 amino acids. CDR3: CSVELDVADTQYF. Here the CDR3 DNA reads TGCAGCGTTGAGCTAGACGTCGCAGATACGCAGTATTTT.

The CDR3 DNA follows: TGTGCCAGTAGCTACCGAGGAACTAACTATGGCTACACCTTC. This encodes CASSYRGTNYGYTF. The chain carries TRBV19 and TRBJ1-2; D uncertain. Per germline, CDR1 LNHDA and CDR2 SQIVND (reference sequence). This CDR3 is 14 amino acids long. The ends were cut back, 6 bases at V and 0 bases at J, with 11 bases in the middle. Full variable domain (remainder filled in from reference TRBV19 and TRBJ1-2): DGGITQSPKYLFRKEGQNVTLSCEQNLNHDAMYWYRQDPGQGLRLIYYSQIVNDFQKGDIAEGYSVSREKKESFPLTVTSAQKNPTAFYLCASSYRGTNYGYTFGSGTRLTVV.

As regards this clonotype: A much more abundant neighbour one base away suggests this may be a read error. The chain recombines TRBV16 with TRBJ1-6; D gene uncertain. The CDR3 has 12 residues. V lost 0 bases and J lost 11, with 5 bases in between. Germline V CDR1 and CDR2: KGHSY, FQNENV. DNA of the CDR3: TGTGCCAGCAGCCAATCAATCCCACCCCTCCACTTT. Translated: CASSQSIPPLHF.

This chain links TRBV29-1 with TRBJ1-1, with 9 bases aligning to TRBD1. Germline trimming cut 7 bases from V and 5 bases from J; bases unmatched to any gene: 5. Germline V gene lookup returns CDR1 SQVTM and CDR2 ANQGSEA. This CDR3 comprises 12 residues. CDR3 amino acids: CSGWDRATEAFF. The CDR3 DNA reads as TGCAGCGGGTGGGACAGGGCAACTGAAGCTTTCTTT.